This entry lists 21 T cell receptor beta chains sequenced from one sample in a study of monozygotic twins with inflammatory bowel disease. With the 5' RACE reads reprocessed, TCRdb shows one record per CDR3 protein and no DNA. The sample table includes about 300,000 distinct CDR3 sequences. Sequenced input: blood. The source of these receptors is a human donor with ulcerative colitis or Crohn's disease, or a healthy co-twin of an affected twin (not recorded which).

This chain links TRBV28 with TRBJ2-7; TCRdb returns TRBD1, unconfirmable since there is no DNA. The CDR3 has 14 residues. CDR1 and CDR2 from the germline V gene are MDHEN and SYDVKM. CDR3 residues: CASSLGDGFYEQYF.

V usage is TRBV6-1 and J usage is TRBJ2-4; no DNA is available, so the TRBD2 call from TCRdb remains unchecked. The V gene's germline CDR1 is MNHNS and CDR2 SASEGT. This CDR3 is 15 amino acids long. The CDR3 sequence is CACSFRGPSMDIQYF.

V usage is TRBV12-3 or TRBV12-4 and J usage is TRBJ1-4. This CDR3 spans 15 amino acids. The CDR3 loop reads CASSWGGGTNEKLFF.

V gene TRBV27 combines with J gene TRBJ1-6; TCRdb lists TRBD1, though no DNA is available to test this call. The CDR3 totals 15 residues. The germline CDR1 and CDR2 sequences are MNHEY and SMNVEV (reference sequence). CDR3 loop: CASTLYWGNGSPLHF.

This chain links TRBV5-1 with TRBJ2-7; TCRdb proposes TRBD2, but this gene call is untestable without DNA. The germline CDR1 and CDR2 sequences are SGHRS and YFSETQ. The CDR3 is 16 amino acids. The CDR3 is CASSFRALGISYEQYF. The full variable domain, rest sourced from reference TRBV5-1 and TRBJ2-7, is KAGVTQTPRYLIKTRGQQVTLSCSPISGHRSVSWYQQTPGQGLQFLFEYFSETQRNKGNFPGRFSGRQFSNSRSEMNVSTLELGDSALYLCASSFRALGISYEQYFGPGTRLTVT.

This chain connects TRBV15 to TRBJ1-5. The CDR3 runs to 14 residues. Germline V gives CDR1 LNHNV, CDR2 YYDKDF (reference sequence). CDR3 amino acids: CATSRDMGYQPQHF. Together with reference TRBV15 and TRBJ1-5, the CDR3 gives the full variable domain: DAMVIQNPRYQVTQFGKPVTLSCSQTLNHNVMYWYQQKSSQAPKLLFHYYDKDFNNEADTPDNFQSRRPNTSFCFLDIRSPGLGDTAMYLCATSRDMGYQPQHFGDGTRLSIL.

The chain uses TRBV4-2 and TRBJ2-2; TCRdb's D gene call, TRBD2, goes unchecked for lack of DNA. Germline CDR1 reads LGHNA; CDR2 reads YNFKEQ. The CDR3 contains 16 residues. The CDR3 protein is CASSQVSGRDTGELFF.

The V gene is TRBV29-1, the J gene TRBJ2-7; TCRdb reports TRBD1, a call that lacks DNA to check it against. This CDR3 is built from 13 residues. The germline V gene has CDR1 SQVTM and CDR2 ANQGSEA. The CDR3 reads CSVPGQGVYEQYF.

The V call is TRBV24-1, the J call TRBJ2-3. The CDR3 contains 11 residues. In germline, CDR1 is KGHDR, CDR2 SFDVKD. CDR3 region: CATSATDTQYF.

The CDR3 sequence is CASSESGGGYEQYF. V usage is TRBV10-2 and J usage is TRBJ2-7; TCRdb's D call of TRBD1 is untestable without DNA. The CDR3 is 14 residues long. CDR1 and CDR2 (germline): WSHSY, SAAADI.

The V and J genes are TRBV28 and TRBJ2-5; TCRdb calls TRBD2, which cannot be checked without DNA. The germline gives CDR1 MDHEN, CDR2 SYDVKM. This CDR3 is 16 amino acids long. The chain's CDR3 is CASSWHGGGAVETQYF.

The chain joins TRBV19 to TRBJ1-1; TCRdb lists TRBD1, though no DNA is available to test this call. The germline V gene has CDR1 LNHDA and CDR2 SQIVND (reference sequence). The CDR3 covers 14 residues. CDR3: CASRATGANTEAFF.

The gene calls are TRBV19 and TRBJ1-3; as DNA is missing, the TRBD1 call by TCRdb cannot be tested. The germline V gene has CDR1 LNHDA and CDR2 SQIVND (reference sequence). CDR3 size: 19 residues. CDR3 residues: CASSTHAYRDVYSGNTIYF.

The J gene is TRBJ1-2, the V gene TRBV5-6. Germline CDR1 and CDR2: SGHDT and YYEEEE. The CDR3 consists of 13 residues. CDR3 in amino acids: CASSLVGNYGYTF.

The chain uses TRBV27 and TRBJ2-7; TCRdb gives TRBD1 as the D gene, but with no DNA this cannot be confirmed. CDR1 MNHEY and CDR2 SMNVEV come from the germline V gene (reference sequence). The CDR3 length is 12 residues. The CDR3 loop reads CASGDSPYEQYF.

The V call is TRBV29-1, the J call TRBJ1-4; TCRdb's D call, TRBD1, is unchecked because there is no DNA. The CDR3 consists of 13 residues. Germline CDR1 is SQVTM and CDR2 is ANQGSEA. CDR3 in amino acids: CSVGAGGNEKLFF. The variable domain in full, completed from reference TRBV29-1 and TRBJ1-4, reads SAVISQKPSRDICQRGTSLTIQCQVDSQVTMMFWYRQQPGQSLTLIATANQGSEATYESGFVIDKFPISRPNLTFSTLTVSNMSPEDSSIYLCSVGAGGNEKLFFGSGTQLSVL.

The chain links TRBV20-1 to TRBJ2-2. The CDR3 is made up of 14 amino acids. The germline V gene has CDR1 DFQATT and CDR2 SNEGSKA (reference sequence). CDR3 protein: CSARVFQFPGELFF.

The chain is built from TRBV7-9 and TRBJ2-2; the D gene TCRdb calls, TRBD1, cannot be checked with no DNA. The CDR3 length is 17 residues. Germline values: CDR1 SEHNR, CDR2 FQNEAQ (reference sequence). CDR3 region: CASSAPVDTHWAGELFF. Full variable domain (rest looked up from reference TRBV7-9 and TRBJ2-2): DTGVSQNPRHKITKRGQNVTFRCDPISEHNRLYWYRQTLGQGPEFLTYFQNEAQLEKSRLLSDRFSAERPKGSFSTLEIQRTEQGDSAMYLCASSAPVDTHWAGELFFGEGSRLTVL.

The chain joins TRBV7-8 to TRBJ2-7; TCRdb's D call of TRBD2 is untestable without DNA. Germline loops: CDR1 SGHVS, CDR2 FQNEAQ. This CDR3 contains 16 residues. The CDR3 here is CASILAGLAVSDEQYF.

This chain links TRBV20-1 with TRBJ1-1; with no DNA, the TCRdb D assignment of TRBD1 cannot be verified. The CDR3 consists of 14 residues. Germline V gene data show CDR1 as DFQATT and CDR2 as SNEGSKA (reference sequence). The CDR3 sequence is CSPSVGAEGTEAFF.

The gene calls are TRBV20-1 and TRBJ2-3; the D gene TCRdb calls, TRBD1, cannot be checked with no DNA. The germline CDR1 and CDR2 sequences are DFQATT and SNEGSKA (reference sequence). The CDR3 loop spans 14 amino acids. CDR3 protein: CSATGGPHTDTQYF.